The rows below give T cell receptor beta chains drawn from one sample of a study of T cell changes during pregnancy in multiple sclerosis. Sequencing was performed with immunoSEQ multiplex PCR; in TCRdb, only in-frame clones are kept and a portion is missing. This sample carries 20,000 to 25,000 clones, about nine tenths of them seen once, and the ten largest clones take more than 7.5%. The specimen comprised CD8+ T cells from peripheral blood mononuclear cells, sampled in the first trimester of pregnancy. These receptors were collected from a female donor in good health, enrolled as a control in a pregnancy study. The CDR3 runs from the conserved cysteine through the conserved F or W. The order of the fields is CDR3 length, clone size, J gene, D gene, V gene, CDR3 DNA, CDR3 protein. The D gene is left open where the match is weak. Part of the rows lack a size; the others show once, few, many or a class for expanded clones.

15	NA	TRBJ1-5	NA	TRBV27	TGTGCCAGCAGTTATTTGGCAGGGGAGAGTCAGCCCCAGCATTTT	CASSYLAGESQPQHF
12	NA	TRBJ1-1	NA	TRBV7-9	TGTGCCAGCAGCTTAGGGGGCAATGAAGCTTTCTTT	CASSLGGNEAFF
12	NA	TRBJ1-1	TRBD1	TRBV6-4	TGTGCCAGCCGGGACAGCCCGCCTGAAGCTTTCTTT	CASRDSPPEAFF
16	NA	TRBJ2-3	TRBD2	TRBV7-2	TGTGCCAGCAGCCGAAGACTAGCGGGAATGCTCGATACGCAGTATTTT	CASSRRLAGMLDTQYF
15	NA	TRBJ2-5	TRBD1	TRBV5-5	TGTGCCAGCAGGCGGACAGGGACGGGGAGGGAGACCCAGTACTTC	CASRRTGTGRETQYF
13	NA	TRBJ1-2	NA	TRBV7-9	TGTGCCAGCAGCTTAGGAGGGAGCGGGGGCTACACCTTC	CASSLGGSGGYTF
15	NA	TRBJ1-6	NA	TRBV16	TGTGCCAGCAGCCCCCGCGGGGAATCGGACTCACCCCTCCACTTT	CASSPRGESDSPLHF
15	few	TRBJ2-7	NA	TRBV13	TGTGCCAGCAGCTTAGGGGACAGTCCGGGGTACGAGCAGTACTTC	CASSLGDSPGYEQYF
15	NA	TRBJ2-1	TRBD1	TRBV27	TGTGCCAGCACCCAGCGAGAGGGGGCATACAATGAGCAGTTCTTC	CASTQREGAYNEQFF
14	NA	TRBJ2-1	TRBD1	TRBV4-3	TGCGCCAGCAGCCAGGACAGGGGGCGCGATGAGCAGTTCTTC	CASSQDRGRDEQFF
13	NA	TRBJ2-7	NA	TRBV7-2	TGTGCCAGCAGCTGGACCGGGGGAGAAGAGCAGTACTTC	CASSWTGGEEQYF
13	NA	TRBJ2-1	NA	TRBV7-9	TGTGCCAGCAGTCTAGGTGGAAGTAATGAGCAGTTCTTC	CASSLGGSNEQFF
14	NA	TRBJ1-5	TRBD1	TRBV28	TGTGCCTCACAGGGGATCGGAAACAATCAGCCCCAGCATTTT	CASQGIGNNQPQHF
14	NA	TRBJ2-1	NA	TRBV15	TGTGCCACCAGCATCTGGGGGCCTAACAATGAGCAGTTCTTC	CATSIWGPNNEQFF
16	NA	TRBJ1-2	TRBD1	TRBV15	TGTGCCACCAGCAGAGAACGGAGGGACAGCGCCTATGGCTACACCTTC	CATSRERRDSAYGYTF
12	few	TRBJ1-2	NA	TRBV4-2	TGTGCCAGCAGCCCAGGGGCGTGGGGCTACACCTTC	CASSPGAWGYTF
13	NA	TRBJ1-1	TRBD1	TRBV6-5	TGTGCCAGCAGTTACTCTCCAGGGGGTGAAGCTTTCTTT	CASSYSPGGEAFF
15	NA	TRBJ1-4	NA	TRBV15	TGTGCCACCAGCAGAGACCGAGGCCTAGGTGAAAAACTGTTTTTT	CATSRDRGLGEKLFF
16	NA	TRBJ1-1	NA	TRBV19	TGTGCCAGTAGTGAACCGCGGTTAGGGGAAGACACTGAAGCTTTCTTT	CASSEPRLGEDTEAFF
14	NA	TRBJ2-7	NA	TRBV7-8	TGTGCCAGCAGCTCCCGACAGAACTCCTACGAGCAGTACTTC	CASSSRQNSYEQYF
16	NA	TRBJ2-1	TRBD2	TRBV7-6	TGTGCCAGCAGCTTAGTGGCTAGCGGGGGTGACAATGAGCAGTTCTTC	CASSLVASGGDNEQFF
15	NA	TRBJ2-3	NA	TRBV11-3	TGTGCCAGCAGCCGTGACGGGACACCCCCAGATACGCAGTATTTT	CASSRDGTPPDTQYF
14	once	TRBJ2-2	NA	TRBV7-2	TGTGCCAGCAGCCCCTCTCCCGACACCGGGGAGCTGTTTTTT	CASSPSPDTGELFF
16	NA	TRBJ2-7	TRBD1	TRBV10-3	TGTGCCATCAGTGTTCCCGCAGGGGGCGAAGGTGTCGAGCAGTACTTC	CAISVPAGGEGVEQYF
14	once	TRBJ1-2	TRBD1	TRBV11-2	TGTGCCAGCAGCTTGTCCTCCGGGACAGCTGGCTACACCTTC	CASSLSSGTAGYTF
16	NA	TRBJ2-7	NA	TRBV4-2	TGTGCCAGCAGCCAAGATCGGGTTCCCAGCTCCTACGAGCAGTACTTC	CASSQDRVPSSYEQYF